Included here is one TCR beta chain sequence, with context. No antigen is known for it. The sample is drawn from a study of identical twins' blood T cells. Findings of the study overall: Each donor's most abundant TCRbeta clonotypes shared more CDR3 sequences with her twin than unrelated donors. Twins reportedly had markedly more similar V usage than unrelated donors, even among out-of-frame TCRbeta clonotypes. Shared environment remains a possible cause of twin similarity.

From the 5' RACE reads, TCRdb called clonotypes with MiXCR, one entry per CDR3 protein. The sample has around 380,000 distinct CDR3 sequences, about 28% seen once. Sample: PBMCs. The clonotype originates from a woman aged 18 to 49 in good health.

CDR3 residues: CSVGTDRQETQYF. CDR3 nucleotide sequence: TGCAGCGTGGGTACGGACAGGCAAGAGACCCAGTACTTC. J is TRBJ2-5 and V is TRBV29-1, with 7 bases matching TRBD1. This CDR3 is built from 13 residues. J lost 2 bases, V lost 6 bases, and 6 bases had no gene match. Germline CDR1 SQVTM, CDR2 ANQGSEA.